Below, 9 T cell receptor beta chains from the same sample are listed, as sequenced in a study of CXCR3-negative and CXCR3-positive naive CD8 T cells. The authors made the TRB cDNA libraries by 5' RACE using UMI labels. TCRdb reprocessed the 5' RACE reads and keeps a single row for each CDR3 protein, giving no DNA. The listing records 48,000 or so distinct CDR3 sequences. The sample taken for sequencing was memory CD8+ T cells from blood. Every receptor here comes from a human donor in good health. Some clones in this sample may be carry-over from other donors' samples.

This rearrangement joins TRBV11-2 to TRBJ2-5; TCRdb returns TRBD1, unconfirmable since there is no DNA. Germline V gene data show CDR1 as SGHAT and CDR2 as FQNNGV. The CDR3 contains 14 residues. This CDR3 is CASSPSLGEETQYF.

The J gene is TRBJ1-1, the V gene TRBV20-1; the D gene TCRdb calls, TRBD1, cannot be checked with no DNA. CDR3 length: 13 residues. Per germline, CDR1 DFQATT and CDR2 SNEGSKA (reference sequence). This chain's CDR3 is CNVRAGQNTEAFF.

The rearrangement joins TRBV18 to TRBJ1-2. The CDR3 length is 12 residues. The germline V gene encodes CDR1 KGHSH and CDR2 LQKENI. CDR3 loop: CASSPLYYGYTF.

This chain connects TRBV6-4 to TRBJ2-3. This CDR3 spans 15 amino acids. Germline V gives CDR1 MRHNA, CDR2 SNTAGT. Here the CDR3 reads CASSDGGESTDTQYF.

V gene TRBV28 combines with J gene TRBJ1-1. CDR1 MDHEN and CDR2 SYDVKM come from the germline V gene. The CDR3 runs to 16 residues. The CDR3 protein is CASSLSSEQGGTEAFF.

This chain uses TRBV27 with TRBJ1-3. The germline V gene has CDR1 MNHEY and CDR2 SMNVEV (reference sequence). There are 15 residues in the CDR3. CDR3 amino acids: CASSLTRGSGNTIYF.

The V and J genes are TRBV6-1 and TRBJ1-1; TCRdb indicates TRBD1, and absent DNA this call remains unverified. In germline, CDR1 is MNHNS, CDR2 SASEGT. This CDR3 is 15 amino acids long. The CDR3 region is CASSEVGAPNTEAFF.

This chain joins TRBV28 and TRBJ2-7; absent DNA, TCRdb's TRBD1 call cannot be checked. The CDR3 sequence is 14 residues long. Germline V gene lookup returns CDR1 MDHEN and CDR2 SYDVKM. The chain's CDR3 is CASSMRGPHYEQYF.

V usage is TRBV6-4 and J usage is TRBJ2-3; as DNA is missing, the TRBD2 call by TCRdb cannot be tested. The CDR3 is 16 amino acids. Germline assignment: CDR1 MRHNA and CDR2 SNTAGT. CDR3 region: CASSDRTSGETDTQYF.